This TCR beta chain was identified during a study of blood T cell repertoires in COVID-19. Study-wide background: COVID-19 samples from acute and convalescent phases originated in the United States, Italy and Spain. PBMCs, B-cell-depleted T cells, or T cells were the source of the cDNA or gDNA that made up the material.

In the authors' methods: Using reference gene primer amplification, nucleated cell counts were estimated. TCRdb's copy holds only in-frame clones and misses some; the assay was immunoSEQ multiplex PCR. V and J calls and clone size come straight from that table; D and trimming were deduced from the DNA. This table holds around 100,000 clones, 82% found once. CDR3 length: 14 residues. V lost 3 bases, J lost 2 bases, and 11 bases lay in between. Germline assignment: CDR1 SNHLY and CDR2 FYNNEI. The receptor comes from a man in his 70s with acute or convalescent COVID-19. The gene calls are TRBV2 and TRBJ2-7, with D perhaps matching TRBD1 (7 bases). Source material: peripheral blood. CDR3 in amino acids: CASSDRGVTYEQYF. CDR3 sequence (DNA): TGTGCCAGCAGTGACAGGGGGGTGACCTACGAGCAGTACTTC.